The next 28 T cell receptor beta chains were all read from a single sample in a study of a mutant IDH1 vaccine in newly diagnosed glioma. Their specific antigens are unknown. The repertoire was sequenced with immunoSEQ multiplex PCR; TCRdb's copy has only in-frame clones and lacks some. The sample consists of around 28,000 clones, roughly 90% of them appearing once. Time point indicated: week 5, during vaccination. It was 300 ug of mutant IDH1 20-mer peptide that made up each vaccine dose, given with topical imiquimod. The sample was PBMCs, taken from a glioma patient whose treatment included an IDH1 peptide vaccine. All receptors derive from a young man with glioma.

V is TRBV30 and J is TRBJ2-7; no reliable D call. Per germline, CDR1 GTSNPN and CDR2 SVGIG (reference sequence). The V end lost 2 bases, the J end lost 1 base, and 3 bases lay between the germline ends. The CDR3 covers 11 residues. The CDR3 loop reads CAWSQSYEQYF. CDR3 nucleotides: TGTGCCTGGAGTCAGTCCTACGAGCAGTACTTC.

V usage is TRBV20-1 and J usage is TRBJ1-2; D is ambiguous. Germline V lookup: CDR1 DFQATT, CDR2 SNEGSKA (reference sequence). With 6 bases removed from V and 8 bases from J, the gap between germline ends came to 10 bases. This CDR3 spans 10 amino acids. CDR3 bases: TGCAGTGCCTGGGATGAGGGCTACACCTTC. As protein: CSAWDEGYTF.

The genes are TRBV7-8 and TRBJ2-7, with TRBD2 as a possible D gene (5 bases). The CDR3 length is 13 residues. Trimming removed 3 bases at V and 4 bases at J, with 10 bases between. Germline values: CDR1 SGHVS, CDR2 FQNEAQ. The CDR3 sequence: CASSFYGGYEQYF. Here the CDR3 DNA reads TGTGCCAGCAGCTTCTACGGAGGTTACGAGCAGTACTTC. Full variable domain (remainder filled in from reference TRBV7-8 and TRBJ2-7): GAGVSQSPRYKVAKRGQDVALRCDPISGHVSLFWYQQALGQGPEFLTYFQNEAQLDKSGLPSDRFFAERPEGSVSTLKIQRTQQEDSAVYLCASSFYGGYEQYFGPGTRLTVT.

The rearrangement joins TRBV5-8 to TRBJ2-3, with 11 bases lining up with TRBD2. The CDR3 sequence is 18 residues long. V shed 4 bases and J 2 bases; nucleotides not matched to a gene: 12. Germline-derived CDR1 and CDR2 are SGHTS and YDEGEE. CDR3 region: CASSEGQELAGDTDTQYF. CDR3 sequence (DNA): TGTGCCAGCAGCGAAGGACAGGAACTAGCGGGAGACACAGATACGCAGTATTTT.

The V gene is TRBV30, the J gene TRBJ2-6; D is uncertain. Germline V gene sequence: CDR1 GTSNPN, CDR2 SVGIG (reference sequence). V lost 2 bases and J lost 2, with 10 bases in between. The CDR3 covers 15 residues. Here the CDR3 reads CAWSLMLTGANVLTF. The CDR3 coding sequence is TGTGCCTGGAGTTTAATGCTCACTGGGGCCAACGTCCTGACTTTC. Combining the CDR3 with reference TRBV30 and TRBJ2-6 gives the whole variable domain SQTIHQWPATLVQPVGSPLSLECTVEGTSNPNLYWYRQAAGRGLQLLFYSVGIGQISSEVPQNLSASRPQDRQFILSSKKLLLSDSGFYLCAWSLMLTGANVLTFGAGSRLTVL.

The V and J genes are TRBV6-6 and TRBJ2-2; D gene unclear. The CDR3 totals 12 residues. Trimming removed 6 bases from V and 7 bases from J, with 9 bases in between. Germline V gene lookup returns CDR1 MNHNY and CDR2 SVGAGI (reference sequence). In DNA, the CDR3 is TGTGCCAGCAGCTCCCGCCACGGGGAGCTGTTTTTT. It is translated as CASSSRHGELFF.

V usage is TRBV19 and J usage is TRBJ2-5; D call uncertain. CDR1 LNHDA and CDR2 SQIVND come from the germline V gene (reference sequence). This CDR3 has 12 amino acids. Trimming pared 5 bases from V and 1 base from J, leaving 5 bases between. The CDR3 nucleotides are TGTGCCAGTAGTCGTGTCCAAGAGACCCAGTACTTC. Protein product: CASSRVQETQYF. Complete variable domain (other parts from reference TRBV19 and TRBJ2-5): DGGITQSPKYLFRKEGQNVTLSCEQNLNHDAMYWYRQDPGQGLRLIYYSQIVNDFQKGDIAEGYSVSREKKESFPLTVTSAQKNPTAFYLCASSRVQETQYFGPGTRLLVL.

V is TRBV30 and J is TRBJ1-5; tentative D call: TRBD1 (5 bases). CDR3 length: 13 amino acids. The germline V and J ends were trimmed by 2 bases and 7 bases, with 12 bases remaining between them. Germline CDR1 and CDR2: GTSNPN and SVGIG (reference sequence). The chain's CDR3 is CAWSRGLWQPQHF. CDR3 nucleotide sequence: TGTGCCTGGAGTAGGGGTTTATGGCAGCCCCAGCATTTT.

The CDR3 DNA follows: TGTGCCTGGAGTGCCGTCGCCACGAACACTGAAGCTTTCTTT. Protein product: CAWSAVATNTEAFF. The gene calls are TRBV30 and TRBJ1-1, with D unclear. Trimming took off 1 base at V and 1 base at J, with 10 bases between the two ends. CDR3 length: 14 residues. Per germline, CDR1 GTSNPN and CDR2 SVGIG (reference sequence). The full variable domain, with the rest looked up from reference TRBV30 and TRBJ1-1, is SQTIHQWPATLVQPVGSPLSLECTVEGTSNPNLYWYRQAAGRGLQLLFYSVGIGQISSEVPQNLSASRPQDRQFILSSKKLLLSDSGFYLCAWSAVATNTEAFFGQGTRLTVV.

This clone is a singleton in its sample. The chain has TRBV30 and TRBJ2-1, with TRBD1 matching 7 bases. This CDR3 region has 14 residues. Per germline, CDR1 GTSNPN and CDR2 SVGIG (reference sequence). V gave up 8 bases and J gave up 4 bases; unmatched junction bases: 11. The CDR3 nucleotides read TGTGCCCACTCTAAGGGGGCCCAATACAATGAGCAGTTCTTC. Its translation is CAHSKGAQYNEQFF.

The rearrangement joins TRBV7-2 to TRBJ2-7, with D unresolved. With 3 bases removed from V and 2 bases from J, the gap between germline ends came to 8 bases. The CDR3 consists of 13 residues. Germline V gene sequence: CDR1 SGHTA, CDR2 FQGNSA. The CDR3 sequence is CASSFYSAYEQYF. CDR3 bases: TGTGCCAGCAGCTTCTACAGTGCCTACGAGCAGTACTTC. Looking up the rest from reference TRBV7-2 and TRBJ2-7 gives the full variable domain: GAGVSQSPSNKVTEKGKDVELRCDPISGHTALYWYRQSLGQGLEFLIYFQGNSAPDKSGLPSDRFSAERTGGSVSTLTIQRTQQEDSAVYLCASSFYSAYEQYFGPGTRLTVT.

The chain recombines TRBV14 with TRBJ2-6; D is perhaps TRBD1 or TRBD2 (5 bases each). V was trimmed by 4 bases and J by 2 bases, leaving 9 bases between them. CDR1 and CDR2 (germline): SGHDN, FVKESK. There are 15 residues in the CDR3. The CDR3 region is CASSRGSAGANVLTF. CDR3 nucleotide sequence: TGTGCCAGCAGCCGGGGGAGTGCTGGGGCCAACGTCCTGACTTTC.

This clone appeared once. V and J are TRBV7-8 and TRBJ2-7; D is unresolved. Germline V gives CDR1 SGHVS, CDR2 FQNEAQ. This CDR3 has 14 residues. With 5 bases removed from V and 3 bases from J, the gap between germline ends came to 14 bases. The CDR3 bases are TGTGCCAGCAGCGCCCGTGTAAAGGGCTACGAGCAGTACTTC. Its protein product is CASSARVKGYEQYF.

The chain employs TRBV5-1 and TRBJ2-1; TRBD2 matches at 11 bases. The CDR3 runs 18 residues. V was pared by 4 bases and J by 3 bases, with 12 bases of the junction left unmatched. The germline gives CDR1 SGHRS, CDR2 YFSETQ. CDR3 protein: CASSENRYSGRDYNEQFF. The CDR3 DNA reads TGCGCCAGCAGCGAAAATCGTTATAGCGGGAGGGACTACAATGAGCAGTTCTTC.

This clone was found a few times. This chain connects TRBV6-6 to TRBJ2-6, with D unresolved. Trimming cost V 2 bases and J 4 bases, with 6 bases left between them. CDR1 and CDR2 (germline): MNHNY, SVGAGI (reference sequence). This CDR3 has 14 amino acids. In nucleotides, the CDR3 is TGTGCCAGCAGTTACATTCGGGGGGCCAACGTCCTGACTTTC. Protein: CASSYIRGANVLTF.

This chain joins TRBV5-1 and TRBJ2-1; either TRBD1 or TRBD2 may supply D (5 bases each). The CDR3 loop spans 14 amino acids. V gave up 2 bases and J gave up 8 bases, with 14 bases separating them. Germline V gives CDR1 SGHRS, CDR2 YFSETQ. CDR3 amino acids: CASSFAGTPDEQFF. The CDR3 bases are TGCGCCAGCAGCTTCGCCGGGACCCCAGATGAGCAGTTCTTC.

The V gene is TRBV5-5, the J gene TRBJ2-6; D is perhaps TRBD1 (7 bases). This CDR3 is built from 17 residues. The germline gives CDR1 SGHKS, CDR2 YYEKEE (reference sequence). Trimming left V 4 bases short and J 4 bases short, with 18 bases between. The CDR3, as DNA: TGTGCCAGCAGCGGGGGCCAGGGGGGATCCGGGGCCAACGTCCTGACTTTC. It codes for CASSGGQGGSGANVLTF.

The J gene is TRBJ1-1, the V gene TRBV5-6; 8 bases align to TRBD1. Germline loops: CDR1 SGHDT, CDR2 YYEEEE. The CDR3 runs to 15 residues. V lost 4 bases to trimming and J lost 5 bases; unmatched junction nucleotides: 10. In DNA form, the CDR3 reads TGTGCCAGCAGCATTAGGACAGGGAGTGTGACTGAAGCTTTCTTT. Translating gives CASSIRTGSVTEAFF.

The gene calls are TRBV7-9 and TRBJ2-2, with 10 bases identical to TRBD2. The CDR3 is 16 residues long. The V gene end was trimmed by 5 bases and the J gene end by 4 bases; junction bases not matched to a gene: 7. Germline V gene data show CDR1 as SEHNR and CDR2 as FQNEAQ (reference sequence). The CDR3 loop is CASSPRGTSATGELFF. Here the CDR3 DNA reads TGTGCCAGCAGCCCTCGTGGGACTAGCGCCACCGGGGAGCTGTTTTTT.

The chain links TRBV5-5 to TRBJ2-1; 9 nucleotides agree with TRBD2. The CDR3 contains 15 residues. Germline V gives CDR1 SGHKS, CDR2 YYEKEE (reference sequence). V dropped 0 bases and J dropped 4; count of bases not matched to a gene: 2. This chain's CDR3 is CASSLGLAEYNEQFF. Written as DNA, the CDR3 is TGTGCCAGCAGCTTGGGACTAGCGGAATACAATGAGCAGTTCTTC. The whole variable domain, remainder taken from reference TRBV5-5 and TRBJ2-1, is DAGVTQSPTHLIKTRGQQVTLRCSPISGHKSVSWYQQVLGQGPQFIFQYYEKEERGRGNFPDRFSARQFPNYSSELNVNALLLGDSALYLCASSLGLAEYNEQFFGPGTRLTVL.

The chain couples TRBV18 to TRBJ1-2, with 8 bases identical to TRBD1. The J segment lost 6 bases and the V segment lost 6 bases, leaving 9 bases of the junction unmatched. This CDR3 contains 14 residues. Germline CDR1 KGHSH, CDR2 LQKENI. This chain's CDR3 is CASSSLGQGNGYTF. CDR3 nucleotides: TGTGCCAGCTCCTCCCTAGGACAGGGTAATGGCTACACCTTC. The variable domain in full, completed from reference TRBV18 and TRBJ1-2, reads NAGVMQNPRHLVRRRGQEARLRCSPMKGHSHVYWYRQLPEEGLKFMVYLQKENIIDESGMPKERFSAEFPKEGPSILRIQQVVRGDSAAYFCASSSLGQGNGYTFGSGTRLTVV.

The V call is TRBV7-6, the J call TRBJ2-5, with TRBD2 matching over 12 bases. Germline CDR1 and CDR2: SGHVS and FNYEAQ. The CDR3 has 15 residues. J lost 5 bases, V lost 5 bases, and 6 bases had no gene match. CDR3 protein: CASSRLAGVGETQYF. CDR3 nucleotide sequence: TGTGCCAGCAGCAGACTAGCGGGAGTGGGGGAGACCCAGTACTTC.

The chain joins TRBV4-1 to TRBJ2-5, with TRBD2 matching over 13 bases. V lost 4 bases to trimming and J lost 10 bases; unmatched junction nucleotides: 9. Per the germline V gene, CDR1 is MGHRA and CDR2 is YSYEKL. The length of the CDR3 is 15 residues. The chain's CDR3 is CASSPTGTSGNDQYF. The CDR3 nucleotides read TGCGCCAGCAGCCCCACGGGGACTAGCGGGAACGACCAGTACTTC.

The CDR3 loop is CASSTPTEIREKLFF. The CDR3 nucleotides are TGTGCCAGCAGCACACCGACGGAGATCCGGGAAAAACTGTTTTTT. The genes are TRBV7-9 and TRBJ1-4; D gene unclear. Trimming shortened V by 5 bases and J by 8 bases, and 18 bases separated the two germline ends. Germline assignment: CDR1 SEHNR and CDR2 FQNEAQ (reference sequence). The CDR3 extends over 15 amino acids.

Worth noting for this clone: Other DNA sequences of this sample code for an identical CDR3. The chain combines TRBV5-4 with TRBJ1-2; no definite D call. Trimming took off 2 bases at V and 2 bases at J, with 7 bases between the two ends. Germline V gene lookup returns CDR1 SGHNT and CDR2 YYREEE (reference sequence). CDR3 length equals 13 residues. This chain's CDR3 is CASSFTGNYGYTF. CDR3 in DNA: TGTGCCAGCAGCTTTACGGGAAACTATGGCTACACCTTC.

The rearrangement uses TRBV6-6 and TRBJ1-2; TRBD1 might be the D (5 bases). The germline CDR1 and CDR2 sequences are MNHNY and SVGAGI (reference sequence). This CDR3 is built from 13 residues. Trimming took off 5 bases at V and 0 bases at J, with 7 bases between the two ends. CDR3 protein: CASSPTANYGYTF. As DNA, the CDR3 is TGTGCCAGCAGTCCGACAGCTAACTATGGCTACACCTTC.

The V call is TRBV29-1, the J call TRBJ1-1; the D gene is possibly TRBD1 (5 bases). Per germline, CDR1 SQVTM and CDR2 ANQGSEA. V was pared by 8 bases and J by 8 bases, with 15 bases between. This CDR3 is built from 11 residues. CDR3 region: CSHFRGTEAFF. In DNA form, the CDR3 reads TGCAGCCATTTTCGAGGGACGGAAGCTTTCTTT. The entire variable domain, with the rest obtained from reference TRBV29-1 and TRBJ1-1, is as follows: SAVISQKPSRDICQRGTSLTIQCQVDSQVTMMFWYRQQPGQSLTLIATANQGSEATYESGFVIDKFPISRPNLTFSTLTVSNMSPEDSSIYLCSHFRGTEAFFGQGTRLTVV.

The genes are TRBV5-1 and TRBJ1-3; D is unclear. The CDR3 loop spans 14 amino acids. Germline-derived CDR1 and CDR2 are SGHRS and YFSETQ. Trimming shortened V by 4 bases and J by 4 bases, and 12 bases separated the two germline ends. The DNA for the CDR3 is TGCGCCAGCAGCCCGCTGATGCCGGGAAACACCATATATTTT. This sequence encodes CASSPLMPGNTIYF.